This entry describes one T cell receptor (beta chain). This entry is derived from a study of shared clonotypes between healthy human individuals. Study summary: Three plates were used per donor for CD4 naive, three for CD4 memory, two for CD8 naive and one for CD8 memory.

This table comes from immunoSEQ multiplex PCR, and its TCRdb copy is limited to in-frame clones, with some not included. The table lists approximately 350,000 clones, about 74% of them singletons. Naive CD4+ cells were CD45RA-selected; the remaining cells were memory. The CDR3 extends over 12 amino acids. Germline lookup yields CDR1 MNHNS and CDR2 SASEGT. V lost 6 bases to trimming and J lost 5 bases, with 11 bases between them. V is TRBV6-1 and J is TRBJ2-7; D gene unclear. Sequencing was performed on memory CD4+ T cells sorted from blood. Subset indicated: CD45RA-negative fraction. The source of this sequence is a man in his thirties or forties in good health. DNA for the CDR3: TGTGCCAGCAGCTATAGCACGAACGAGCAGTACTTC. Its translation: CASSYSTNEQYF.